One sample yielded the 27 T cell receptor beta chains listed below, sequenced in a study of cytomegalovirus exposure and HLA in healthy donors. Primers: 60 Vbeta forward and 13 Jbeta reverse. Only in-frame clones appear in the TCRdb table, and some are missing; sequencing was by immunoSEQ multiplex PCR. The sample carries 150,000 to 200,000 clones, around nine tenths recorded once. Sequenced: PBMCs. The source is a woman between 18 and 29 years old in good health and CMV-seronegative.

CDR3 DNA sequence: TGTGCCAGCAGCTCGGGCAGGGCAAGAGACACCATATATTTT. Translated, it gives CASSSGRARDTIYF. The chain employs TRBV7-8 and TRBJ1-3, with D possibly being TRBD1 (5 bases). Between the trimmed V and J ends, which lost 4 bases and 8 bases, there was a span of 15 bases. The CDR3 covers 14 residues. Germline V gene sequence: CDR1 SGHVS, CDR2 FQNEAQ.

Points on this clone: The CDR3 does not close with the conserved phenylalanine or tryptophan, likely indicating a read error. The chain is built from TRBV6-1 and TRBJ1-1; 8 nucleotides match TRBD1. The CDR3 covers 15 residues. V dropped 2 bases and J dropped 3; count of bases not matched to a gene: 5. From germline, CDR1 is MNHNS and CDR2 SASEGT. The CDR3 here is CASSERWTGYTEAFS. The CDR3, as DNA: TGTGCCAGCAGTGAAAGGTGGACAGGGTACACTGAAGCTTTCTCT.

The V call is TRBV7-6, the J call TRBJ2-7; 11 bases map to TRBD2. The CDR3 is made up of 17 amino acids. V lost 5 bases, J lost 4 bases, and 13 bases stayed unmatched. Per germline, CDR1 SGHVS and CDR2 FNYEAQ. The CDR3 protein is CASSQPGLAGPPYEQYF. Here the CDR3 DNA reads TGTGCCAGCAGCCAGCCCGGACTAGCGGGCCCCCCTTACGAGCAGTACTTC.

This chain uses TRBV28 with TRBJ2-1; TRBD2 matches at 11 bases. The CDR3 is 15 residues long. Per the germline V gene, CDR1 is MDHEN and CDR2 is SYDVKM. V lost 5 bases, J lost 7 bases, and 7 bases stayed unmatched. The CDR3 reads CASSLSGGAVNEQFF. The CDR3 DNA sequence: TGTGCCAGCAGTCTTAGCGGGGGGGCTGTAAATGAGCAGTTCTTC.

The rearrangement links TRBV4-2 to TRBJ2-3; 10 bases line up with TRBD2. This CDR3 region has 16 residues. CDR1 is LGHNA and CDR2 is YNFKEQ in the germline V gene. V gave up 0 bases and J gave up 4 bases; unmatched junction bases: 4. The CDR3 sequence is CASSQDLAGGADTQYF. In DNA, the CDR3 is TGTGCCAGCAGCCAAGATTTAGCGGGGGGCGCAGATACGCAGTATTTT.

The rearrangement uses TRBV6-4 and TRBJ2-3, with a possible D match to TRBD2 (6 bases). The CDR3 runs 13 residues. V was pared by 0 bases and J by 8 bases, with 9 bases between. In germline, CDR1 is MRHNA, CDR2 SNTAGT. The DNA of the CDR3 is TGTGCCAGCAGTGACTCGGGAGGTGGTACGCAGTATTTT. Residues: CASSDSGGGTQYF.

The V gene is TRBV30, the J gene TRBJ2-2; TRBD2 matches 12 bases. Germline trimming cut 5 bases from V and 6 bases from J; bases unmatched to any gene: 1. This CDR3 region has 13 residues. CDR1 is GTSNPN and CDR2 is SVGIG in the germline V gene (reference sequence). The CDR3 loop is CAWASGRAGELFF. Here the CDR3 DNA reads TGTGCCTGGGCTAGCGGGAGGGCCGGGGAGCTGTTTTTT.

This clone has only one observation. This chain joins TRBV10-3 and TRBJ2-1; 12 positions agree with TRBD1. Looked up from germline, CDR1 is ENHRY and CDR2 is SYGVKD. This CDR3 comprises 15 residues. The J segment lost 8 bases and the V segment lost 3 bases, leaving 5 bases of the junction unmatched. As DNA, the CDR3 is TGTGCCATCAGTGACCCCGGGACAGGGGGCGATGAGCAGTTCTTC. Its protein product is CAISDPGTGGDEQFF.

J is TRBJ2-2 and V is TRBV27, with 7 positions matching TRBD1. V trimming: 2 bases; J trimming: 5 bases; junction bases outside the gene matches: 2. This CDR3 region has 14 residues. From germline, CDR1 is MNHEY and CDR2 SMNVEV (reference sequence). The CDR3, as DNA: TGTGCCAGCAGTTTAGGCAGGGGGACCGGGGAGCTGTTTTTT. Translated: CASSLGRGTGELFF.

This chain joins TRBV6-6 and TRBJ2-1, with TRBD2 matching over 8 bases. Germline CDR1 reads MNHNY; CDR2 reads SVGAGI (reference sequence). V lost 5 bases to trimming and J lost 6 bases; unmatched junction nucleotides: 12. This CDR3 has 16 amino acids. The CDR3 coding sequence is TGTGCCAGCAGTGGACTAGCCCCTGGCGGGGGCAATGAGCAGTTCTTC. It yields the protein CASSGLAPGGGNEQFF.

The chain has TRBV11-2 and TRBJ2-1, with 11 positions matching TRBD1. This CDR3 contains 15 residues. Losses at the gene ends were 0 bases for V and 6 bases for J; bases not matched to a gene: 1. Per germline, CDR1 SGHAT and CDR2 FQNNGV. The CDR3 sequence is CASSLDGQGANEQFF. The CDR3 nucleotides read TGTGCCAGCAGCTTAGATGGACAGGGGGCCAATGAGCAGTTCTTC.

This sequence joins TRBV5-1 and TRBJ2-3, with no clear D. The germline V gene encodes CDR1 SGHRS and CDR2 YFSETQ. The CDR3 runs 15 residues. V lost 0 bases to trimming and J lost 0 bases, with 8 bases between them. The CDR3 reads CASSLVSLSTDTQYF. As DNA, the CDR3 is TGCGCCAGCAGCTTGGTGTCCCTTAGCACAGATACGCAGTATTTT.

CDR3 region: CASSYWTGSMNTEAFF. In nucleotides, the CDR3 is TGTGCCAGCAGTTACTGGACAGGAAGCATGAACACTGAAGCTTTCTTT. The chain combines TRBV6-5 with TRBJ1-1, with TRBD1 identical over 7 bases. CDR3 length: 16 amino acids. Germline values: CDR1 MNHEY, CDR2 SVGAGI. V lost 1 base, J lost 0 bases, and 5 bases stayed unmatched.

V is TRBV5-1 and J is TRBJ2-3; 8 nucleotides agree with TRBD2. The CDR3 contains 16 residues. From germline, CDR1 is SGHRS and CDR2 YFSETQ. V dropped 0 bases and J dropped 4; count of bases not matched to a gene: 7. This CDR3 is CASSLAGTRFADTQYF. In nucleotides, the CDR3 is TGCGCCAGCAGCTTGGCCGGGACTAGATTCGCAGATACGCAGTATTTT.

The rearrangement links TRBV11-2 to TRBJ2-3; 9 positions agree with TRBD2. V lost 2 bases, J lost 0 bases, and 0 bases stayed unmatched. The germline gives CDR1 SGHAT, CDR2 FQNNGV. The CDR3 runs 15 residues. CDR3 in DNA: TGTGCCAGCAGCTTACTAGCGGGGAGCACAGATACGCAGTATTTT. Protein sequence: CASSLLAGSTDTQYF.

The V call is TRBV11-3, the J call TRBJ2-7, with D possibly matching TRBD1 (6 bases). The germline V gene has CDR1 SGHNT and CDR2 YENEEA. Trimming removed 5 bases at V and 1 base at J, with 15 bases between. The CDR3 sequence is 15 residues long. The CDR3, as DNA: TGTGCCAGCAGCCCACGGCGCGGACAGTCCTACGAGCAGTACTTC. The encoded protein is CASSPRRGQSYEQYF.

The chain has TRBV18 and TRBJ2-5; tentatively, D is TRBD2 (6 bases). Germline V lookup: CDR1 KGHSH, CDR2 LQKENI. V lost 4 bases and J lost 5, with 20 bases in between. This CDR3 is built from 16 residues. As DNA, the CDR3 is TGTGCCAGCTCACAATCGGACGGGAGCCGGGGGGAGACCCAGTACTTC. This codes for CASSQSDGSRGETQYF.

The chain is built from TRBV6-5 and TRBJ2-7; a possible D gene is TRBD2 (7 bases). Germline assignment: CDR1 MNHEY and CDR2 SVGAGI. This CDR3 comprises 13 residues. V shed 10 bases and J shed 3 bases, with 16 bases lying between them. As DNA, the CDR3 is TGTGCCACCCAGGGGCGGGAGCGCTACGAGCAGTACTTC. Translating it yields CATQGRERYEQYF.

The rearrangement uses TRBV15 and TRBJ2-1; possibly TRBD1 for D (6 bases). Per the germline V gene, CDR1 is LNHNV and CDR2 is YYDKDF (reference sequence). The V end was cut by 5 bases, the J end by 5 bases, with 13 bases between. The CDR3 totals 14 residues. CDR3 coding DNA: TGTGCCACCAGCCGCCGGGACAACCACAATGAGCAGTTCTTC. It specifies CATSRRDNHNEQFF.

The chain couples TRBV9 to TRBJ2-1; 9 nucleotides align to TRBD2. This CDR3 is built from 15 residues. Trimming took 0 bases from V and 2 from J; bases not matched to a gene: 0. Germline values: CDR1 SGDLS, CDR2 YYNGEE. The CDR3 loop reads CASSVASGTYNEQFF. The CDR3 DNA follows: TGTGCCAGCAGCGTAGCTAGCGGGACCTACAATGAGCAGTTCTTC.

V is TRBV27 and J is TRBJ1-5, with TRBD1 as a possible D gene (5 bases). The CDR3 loop spans 16 amino acids. Trimming cost V 1 base and J 4 bases, with 14 bases left between them. Per germline, CDR1 MNHEY and CDR2 SMNVEV (reference sequence). Here the CDR3 reads CASSLYPLGGNQPQHF. The CDR3 DNA reads as TGTGCCAGCAGTTTATATCCCCTCGGGGGGAATCAGCCCCAGCATTTT.

This clone has more than one count but fewer than ten. V gene TRBV9 combines with J gene TRBJ2-3, with 11 bases aligning to TRBD2. The CDR3 has 16 residues. V dropped 0 bases and J dropped 4; count of bases not matched to a gene: 4. Germline V gene lookup returns CDR1 SGDLS and CDR2 YYNGEE. The CDR3 DNA follows: TGTGCCAGCAGCGTAGGAAATAGCGGGGGGGCAGATACGCAGTATTTT. Its protein is CASSVGNSGGADTQYF.

The rearrangement uses TRBV5-1 and TRBJ2-1; TRBD2 matches 7 bases. This CDR3 is 17 amino acids long. Trimming removed 0 bases from V and 8 bases from J; junction bases left unmatched: 14. Looked up from germline, CDR1 is SGHRS and CDR2 is YFSETQ. The CDR3 DNA reads as TGCGCCAGCAGCTTGGCCAGGGCGGGGGAGCACGTAGATGAGCAGTTCTTC. This sequence encodes CASSLARAGEHVDEQFF.

The chain recombines TRBV6-6 with TRBJ1-4; D is perhaps TRBD1 (5 bases). CDR3 size: 12 residues. V was cut by 10 bases and J by 4 bases, with 10 bases left in between. Germline V gene data show CDR1 as MNHNY and CDR2 as SVGAGI (reference sequence). CDR3 residues: CATRQGNEKLFF. CDR3 DNA: TGTGCCACTCGGCAGGGTAATGAAAAACTGTTTTTT.

The chain carries TRBV7-9 and TRBJ2-5; D perhaps matches TRBD1 (5 bases). V lost 5 bases and J lost 9, with 16 bases in between. This CDR3 has 13 amino acids. Germline V lookup: CDR1 SEHNR, CDR2 FQNEAQ (reference sequence). The CDR3, as DNA: TGTGCCAGCAGCCCAAAACTGGGGCCTGCCCAGTACTTC. It translates to CASSPKLGPAQYF.

The chain's CDR3 is CASSLDGPLEQYF. The CDR3 nucleotides read TGTGCCAGCAGCTTAGATGGGCCACTGGAGCAGTACTTC. The chain recombines TRBV11-3 with TRBJ2-7; D ambiguous. V was trimmed by 0 bases and J by 7 bases, leaving 10 bases between them. In germline, CDR1 is SGHNT, CDR2 YENEEA. This CDR3 region has 13 residues.

The V call is TRBV5-6, the J call TRBJ1-3; 7 bases agree with TRBD1. Germline V gene data show CDR1 as SGHDT and CDR2 as YYEEEE. V gave up 4 bases and J gave up 8 bases; unmatched junction bases: 6. This CDR3 is built from 13 residues. CDR3 in amino acids: CASSVDRADTIYF. CDR3 bases: TGTGCCAGCAGCGTCGACAGGGCAGACACCATATATTTT.